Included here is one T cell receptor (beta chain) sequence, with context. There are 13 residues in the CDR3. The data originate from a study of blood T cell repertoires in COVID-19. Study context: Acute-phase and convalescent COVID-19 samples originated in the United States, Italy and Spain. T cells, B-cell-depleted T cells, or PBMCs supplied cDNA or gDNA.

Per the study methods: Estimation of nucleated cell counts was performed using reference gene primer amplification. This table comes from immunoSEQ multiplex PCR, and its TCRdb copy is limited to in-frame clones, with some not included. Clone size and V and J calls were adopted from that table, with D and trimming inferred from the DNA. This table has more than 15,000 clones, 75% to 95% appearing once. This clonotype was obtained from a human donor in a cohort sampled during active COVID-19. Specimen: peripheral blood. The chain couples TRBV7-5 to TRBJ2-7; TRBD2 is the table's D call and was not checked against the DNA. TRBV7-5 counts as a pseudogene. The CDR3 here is CATERVFPYEQYF. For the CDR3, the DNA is TGTGCCACCGAGAGGGTTTTCCCTTACGAGCAGTACTTC.